Each of the 28 T cell receptor beta chains below was sequenced from the same sample in a study of T cell responses to AZD1222 COVID-19 vaccine. Only in-frame clones appear in the TCRdb table, and some are missing; sequencing was by immunoSEQ multiplex PCR. This table holds 95,000 to 130,000 clones, around 91% found once. Sequences were derived from peripheral blood, sampled 28 days after the second AZD1222 dose. Every receptor here comes from an adult who received the AZD1222 COVID-19 vaccine.

The chain joins TRBV14 to TRBJ2-2; maybe TRBD2 (5 bases). Germline-derived CDR1 and CDR2 are SGHDN and FVKESK. V was pared by 6 bases and J by 6 bases, with 20 bases between. This CDR3 has 16 amino acids. CDR3 in DNA: TGTGCCAGCAGGCCCGACCGGGGTGGGCTAGCCGGGGAGCTGTTTTTT. Translation: CASRPDRGGLAGELFF.

This chain links TRBV5-1 with TRBJ2-5; 9 nucleotides match TRBD2. V trimming: 7 bases; J trimming: 5 bases; junction bases outside the gene matches: 12. The germline gives CDR1 SGHRS, CDR2 YFSETQ. The CDR3 has 15 amino acids. The CDR3 spells CASVPGVAGVETQYF. DNA for the CDR3: TGCGCCAGCGTCCCGGGGGTAGCGGGAGTGGAGACCCAGTACTTC.

This clone has just one count. The rearrangement uses TRBV6-5 and TRBJ2-1, with 13 bases fitting TRBD2. Trimming at V came to 9 bases and at J to 13 bases, leaving 12 bases not matched to a gene. CDR3 length: 14 amino acids. CDR1 and CDR2 (germline): MNHEY, SVGAGI. In DNA, the CDR3 is TGTGCCAGTGGGGGGACTAGCGGGAAATTGGGACAGTTCTTC. Protein: CASGGTSGKLGQFF.

The V call is TRBV7-9, the J call TRBJ1-3; 7 bases are shared with TRBD1. The CDR3 is 17 residues long. Per germline, CDR1 SEHNR and CDR2 FQNEAQ (reference sequence). V dropped 5 bases and J dropped 2; count of bases not matched to a gene: 12. CDR3: CASSSPTGSVAGNTIYF. DNA of the CDR3: TGTGCCAGCAGCAGCCCGACAGGGTCGGTAGCTGGAAACACCATATATTTT.

The rearrangement links TRBV10-3 to TRBJ1-3, with TRBD1 as a possible D gene (5 bases). This CDR3 has 14 residues. With 9 bases removed from V and 2 bases from J, the gap between germline ends came to 14 bases. Germline CDR1 is ENHRY and CDR2 is SYGVKD. CDR3 amino acids: CAMGESQAGNTIYF. Here the CDR3 DNA reads TGTGCCATGGGGGAATCACAAGCTGGAAACACCATATATTTT.

This chain joins TRBV7-2 and TRBJ1-2; D unclear. The CDR3 loop spans 13 amino acids. Germline CDR1 and CDR2: SGHTA and FQGNSA. V gave up 6 bases and J gave up 3 bases, with 11 bases separating them. Written as DNA, the CDR3 is TGTGCCAGCAGGTTACAGACATACTATGGCTACACCTTC. Protein product: CASRLQTYYGYTF.

The chain uses TRBV28 and TRBJ1-1; tentatively, D is TRBD1 (5 bases). Germline V gene data show CDR1 as MDHEN and CDR2 as SYDVKM. V shed 6 bases and J shed 0 bases, with 17 bases lying between them. This CDR3 has 16 residues. The CDR3 nucleotides read TGTGCCAGCAGACGGACACCCCCAGGAGTGAACACTGAAGCTTTCTTT. Amino acids: CASRRTPPGVNTEAFF.

The rearrangement joins TRBV20-1 to TRBJ1-1; D is possibly TRBD1 (5 bases). The germline V gene encodes CDR1 DFQATT and CDR2 SNEGSKA (reference sequence). V was cut by 3 bases and J by 0 bases, with 14 bases left in between. The length of the CDR3 is 15 residues. The CDR3 bases are TGCAGTGCTAGTTACCCTGGGACGGTGAACACTGAAGCTTTCTTT. Its protein product is CSASYPGTVNTEAFF.

This clone was seen a single time. The V and J genes are TRBV18 and TRBJ2-5; 7 bases are a match to TRBD1. The CDR3 consists of 15 residues. V lost 3 bases, J lost 1 base, and 5 bases stayed unmatched. Per the germline V gene, CDR1 is KGHSH and CDR2 is LQKENI. CDR3 in amino acids: CASSPPRTGQETQYF. The CDR3 DNA reads as TGTGCCAGCTCACCCCCTCGGACAGGCCAAGAGACCCAGTACTTC.

This clone was picked up one time. The chain carries TRBV3-1 (or the pseudogene TRBV3-2) and TRBJ2-1; D gene ambiguous. The germline V gene encodes CDR1 LGHDT and CDR2 YNNKEL (reference sequence). The CDR3 extends over 15 amino acids. The V gene lost 4 bases and the J gene lost 0 bases, with 10 bases spanning the gap. CDR3 protein: CASSPTVNSYNEQFF. CDR3 nucleotides: TGTGCCAGCAGCCCCACTGTGAACTCCTACAATGAGCAGTTCTTC.

The chain links TRBV3-1 (or the pseudogene TRBV3-2) to TRBJ1-3; D not resolved. V was trimmed by 2 bases and J by 4 bases, leaving 6 bases between them. The CDR3 runs to 13 residues. Germline V gene lookup returns CDR1 LGHDT and CDR2 YNNKEL (reference sequence). The CDR3 nucleotides read TGTGCCAGCAGCCAAAGTGAAGGAAACACCATATATTTT. The encoded protein is CASSQSEGNTIYF.

The chain links TRBV7-2 to TRBJ1-4; no clear D. V lost 3 bases, J lost 8 bases, and 7 bases lay in between. The CDR3 contains 12 residues. The germline CDR1 and CDR2 sequences are SGHTA and FQGNSA. The CDR3 loop is CASSLGREKLFF. As DNA, the CDR3 is TGTGCCAGCAGCTTGGGCAGGGAAAAACTGTTTTTT.

This chain links TRBV28 with TRBJ2-7; D is uncertain. The CDR3 is 12 residues long. V was pared by 6 bases and J by 7 bases, with 13 bases between. Germline V gene lookup returns CDR1 MDHEN and CDR2 SYDVKM. DNA of the CDR3: TGTGCCAGCAGGTTTCAACTGGGGGAGCAGTACTTC. Its translation: CASRFQLGEQYF.

V is TRBV7-8 and J is TRBJ2-6; 10 bases are shared with TRBD2. The CDR3 consists of 19 residues. From germline, CDR1 is SGHVS and CDR2 FQNEAQ. Trimming at V came to 6 bases and at J to 0 bases, leaving 11 bases not matched to a gene. CDR3 DNA: TGTGCCAGCAGTTTAAGAGTACTAGCGGGAACCTCTGGGGCCAACGTCCTGACTTTC. Translating gives CASSLRVLAGTSGANVLTF.

V gene TRBV27 combines with J gene TRBJ1-5; D is undetermined. Per germline, CDR1 MNHEY and CDR2 SMNVEV (reference sequence). Trimming removed 3 bases from V and 4 bases from J, with 7 bases in between. The CDR3 has 13 residues. The CDR3 is CASSFLPNQPQHF. CDR3 coding DNA: TGTGCCAGCAGTTTCCTTCCGAATCAGCCCCAGCATTTT.

The chain combines TRBV29-1 with TRBJ2-1, with D hard to call. Trimming removed 4 bases at V and 4 bases at J, with 14 bases between. Germline CDR1 is SQVTM and CDR2 is ANQGSEA. CDR3 length: 14 amino acids. Here the CDR3 reads CSVVGGKGYNEQFF. In DNA, the CDR3 is TGCAGCGTTGTGGGTGGCAAAGGGTACAATGAGCAGTTCTTC.

DNA of the CDR3: TGTGCCAGCAGTTTATTAGGGGTGGGATTGGGTTATAATTCACCCCTCCACTTT. Encoded protein: CASSLLGVGLGYNSPLHF. The chain joins TRBV27 to TRBJ1-6, with D maybe TRBD1 (5 bases). Germline V gives CDR1 MNHEY, CDR2 SMNVEV (reference sequence). The CDR3 is made up of 18 amino acids. V lost 1 base, J lost 4 bases, and 17 bases lay in between.

J is TRBJ1-3 and V is TRBV5-1, with 7 bases lining up with TRBD1. This CDR3 region has 14 residues. Trimming took 4 bases from V and 4 from J; bases not matched to a gene: 5. Germline V gives CDR1 SGHRS, CDR2 YFSETQ. CDR3 in DNA: TGCGCCAGCAGCATCGGGACAGACGGAAACACCATATATTTT. Protein product: CASSIGTDGNTIYF.

The table lists this clone with a count of one. The rearrangement uses TRBV27 and TRBJ1-4, with 7 bases aligning to TRBD1. The V segment lost 1 base and the J segment 5 bases; nucleotides outside the gene matches: 4. The CDR3 is made up of 15 amino acids. Looked up from germline, CDR1 is MNHEY and CDR2 is SMNVEV (reference sequence). CDR3 DNA: TGTGCCAGCAGTTTATGGGGACAGTTCAATGAAAAACTGTTTTTT. Translation gives CASSLWGQFNEKLFF.

This clone was found once. The gene calls are TRBV11-1 and TRBJ1-2, with TRBD1 matching over 7 bases. CDR1 is SGHAT and CDR2 is FQDESV in the germline V gene (reference sequence). This CDR3 contains 14 residues. Trimming took 5 bases from V and 6 from J; bases not matched to a gene: 9. CDR3 amino acids: CASSPRDSRHGYTF. In DNA, the CDR3 is TGTGCCAGCAGCCCCCGGGACAGCCGACATGGCTACACCTTC.

The rearrangement uses TRBV28 and TRBJ1-2; 7 nucleotides line up with TRBD1. The ends lost 5 bases at V and 2 bases at J; junction bases unmatched: 8. This CDR3 has 15 amino acids. Germline V gene sequence: CDR1 MDHEN, CDR2 SYDVKM. CDR3 region: CASSITRGGNYGYTF. In DNA form, the CDR3 reads TGTGCCAGCAGTATAACCAGGGGGGGGAACTATGGCTACACCTTC.

This clone showed up just once. Additional DNA sequences in this sample encode the identical CDR3. The CDR3 coding sequence is TGTGCCAGTAGTACCTTCGGACTAGCGGATACGCAGTATTTT. Translation gives CASSTFGLADTQYF. The gene calls are TRBV19 and TRBJ2-3; TRBD2 matches at 9 bases. Trimming took 4 bases from V and 6 from J; bases not matched to a gene: 5. The CDR3 consists of 14 residues. Germline CDR1 reads LNHDA; CDR2 reads SQIVND (reference sequence).

The gene calls are TRBV7-9 and TRBJ2-2; D remains unclear. The CDR3 covers 16 residues. From germline, CDR1 is SEHNR and CDR2 FQNEAQ (reference sequence). V lost 0 bases and J lost 3, with 11 bases in between. CDR3 sequence reads: CASSLAGAQYTGELFF. CDR3 DNA sequence: TGTGCCAGCAGCTTAGCGGGTGCTCAGTACACCGGGGAGCTGTTTTTT.

This chain joins TRBV13 and TRBJ1-2; 9 bases map to TRBD1. The germline V gene has CDR1 PRHDT and CDR2 FYEKMQ (reference sequence). Trimming at V came to 5 bases and at J to 4 bases, leaving 5 bases not matched to a gene. The CDR3 covers 14 residues. The chain's CDR3 is CASSPGQGRYGYTF. The CDR3 nucleotides are TGTGCCAGCAGCCCCGGACAGGGGCGCTATGGCTACACCTTC.

The chain joins TRBV3-1 (or the pseudogene TRBV3-2) to TRBJ1-4; TRBD1 agrees at 9 bases. V lost 5 bases and J lost 4; bases outside the gene matches: 5. Per germline, CDR1 LGHDT and CDR2 YNNKEL (reference sequence). This CDR3 comprises 15 residues. The CDR3: CASSFYRGRNEKLFF. CDR3 sequence (DNA): TGTGCCAGCAGCTTCTACAGGGGGCGTAATGAAAAACTGTTTTTT.

V gene TRBV9 combines with J gene TRBJ2-7; TRBD1 matches 8 bases. The CDR3 runs 16 residues. Germline CDR1 reads SGDLS; CDR2 reads YYNGEE. V dropped 4 bases and J dropped 2; count of bases not matched to a gene: 11. Here the CDR3 DNA reads TGTGCCAGCAGCCCGACAGGGGTCCTCCTAACCTACGAGCAGTACTTC. This codes for CASSPTGVLLTYEQYF.

The V call is TRBV5-1, the J call TRBJ2-7; perhaps D is TRBD1 or TRBD2 (5 bases each). V lost 2 bases and J lost 6, with 12 bases in between. Germline lookup yields CDR1 SGHRS and CDR2 YFSETQ. The CDR3 consists of 13 residues. CDR3 protein: CASSFRTGGEQYF. The CDR3 nucleotides are TGCGCCAGCAGCTTTCGGACTGGGGGCGAGCAGTACTTC.

The V gene is TRBV3-1 (or the pseudogene TRBV3-2), the J gene TRBJ2-7; D may correspond to TRBD1 or TRBD2 (5 bases each). Trimming removed 1 base from V and 2 bases from J, with 9 bases in between. The CDR3 extends over 14 amino acids. Per germline, CDR1 LGHDT and CDR2 YNNKEL (reference sequence). CDR3: CASSQVGTPYEQYF. In DNA form, the CDR3 reads TGTGCCAGCAGCCAAGTAGGGACCCCCTACGAGCAGTACTTC.